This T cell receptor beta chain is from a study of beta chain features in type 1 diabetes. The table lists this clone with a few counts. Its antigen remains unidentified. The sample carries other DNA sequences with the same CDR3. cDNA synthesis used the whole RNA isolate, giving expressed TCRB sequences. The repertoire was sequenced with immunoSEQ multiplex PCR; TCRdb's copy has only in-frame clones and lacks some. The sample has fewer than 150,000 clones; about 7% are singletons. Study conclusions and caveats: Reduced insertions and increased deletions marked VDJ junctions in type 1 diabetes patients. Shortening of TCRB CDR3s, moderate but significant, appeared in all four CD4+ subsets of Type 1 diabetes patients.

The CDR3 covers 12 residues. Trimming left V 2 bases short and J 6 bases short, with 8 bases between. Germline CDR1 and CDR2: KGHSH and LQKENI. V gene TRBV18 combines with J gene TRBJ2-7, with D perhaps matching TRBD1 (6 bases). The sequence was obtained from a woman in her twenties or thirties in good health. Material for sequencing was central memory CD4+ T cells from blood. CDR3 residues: CASSPSGVEQYF. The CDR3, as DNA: TGTGCCAGCTCACCATCAGGGGTCGAGCAGTACTTC.